This TCR beta chain derives from a study of identical twins. This clonotype has more than one count but fewer than ten. With 5 bases clipped from V and 2 bases from J, the junction kept 10 bases outside the gene matches. This CDR3 contains 16 residues. Germline CDR1 reads MNHEY; CDR2 reads SMNVEV (reference sequence). Unique molecular identifiers were in the cDNA, with template-switch universal primer binding. Via MiXCR, TCRdb re-called the 5' RACE reads, giving one row per CDR3 protein. This table holds approximately 700,000 distinct CDR3 sequences, around 6% found once. Sequencing was performed on naive T cells sorted from blood. This receptor was identified in a man between 18 and 29 years old in good health. The chain uses TRBV27 and TRBJ2-3; 7 nucleotides agree with TRBD2. CDR3 in amino acids: CASSLTSPTLTDTQYF. As DNA, the CDR3 is TGTGCCAGCAGTCTGACTAGCCCCACCCTCACAGATACGCAGTATTTT.